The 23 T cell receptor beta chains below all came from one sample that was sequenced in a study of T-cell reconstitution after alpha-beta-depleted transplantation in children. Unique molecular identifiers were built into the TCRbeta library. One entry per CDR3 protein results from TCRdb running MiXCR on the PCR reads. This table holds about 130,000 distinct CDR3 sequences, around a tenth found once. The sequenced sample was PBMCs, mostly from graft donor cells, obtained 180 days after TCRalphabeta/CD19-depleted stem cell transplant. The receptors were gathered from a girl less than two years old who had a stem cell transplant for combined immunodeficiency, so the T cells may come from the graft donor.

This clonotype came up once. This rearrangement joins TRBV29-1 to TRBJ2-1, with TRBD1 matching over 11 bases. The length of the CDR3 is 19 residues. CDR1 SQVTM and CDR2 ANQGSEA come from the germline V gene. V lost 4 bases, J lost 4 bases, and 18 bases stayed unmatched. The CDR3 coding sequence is TGCAGCGTTGCGGGAGGGACAGGGGGTTTCCGACCTTTTTACAATGAGCAGTTCTTC. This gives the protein CSVAGGTGGFRPFYNEQFF.

DNA of the CDR3: TGTGCCAGCAGTTTTATAGGGGTCGGCTCTACCGGGGAGCTGTTTTTT. Residues: CASSFIGVGSTGELFF. The chain couples TRBV12-3 or TRBV12-4 to TRBJ2-2, with a tentative D call TRBD1 (5 bases). V was trimmed by 3 bases and J by 5 bases, leaving 16 bases between them. This CDR3 has 16 amino acids.

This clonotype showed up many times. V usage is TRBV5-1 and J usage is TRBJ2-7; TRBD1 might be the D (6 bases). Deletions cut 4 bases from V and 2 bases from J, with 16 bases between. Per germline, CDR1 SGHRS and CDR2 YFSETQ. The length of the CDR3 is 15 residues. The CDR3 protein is CASSPLQGATYEQYF. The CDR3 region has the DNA TGCGCCAGCAGCCCACTACAGGGTGCGACCTACGAGCAGTACTTC.

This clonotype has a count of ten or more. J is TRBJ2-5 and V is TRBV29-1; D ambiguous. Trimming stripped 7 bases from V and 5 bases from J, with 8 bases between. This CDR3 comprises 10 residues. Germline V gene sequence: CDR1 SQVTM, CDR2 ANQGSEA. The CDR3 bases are TGCAGCGGGCAAGGCGAGACCCAGTACTTC. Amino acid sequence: CSGQGETQYF.

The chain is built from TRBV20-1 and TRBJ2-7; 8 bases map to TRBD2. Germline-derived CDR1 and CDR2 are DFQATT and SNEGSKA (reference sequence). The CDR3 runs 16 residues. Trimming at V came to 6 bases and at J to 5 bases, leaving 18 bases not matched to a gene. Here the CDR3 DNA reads TGCAGTGCCCGATCTAGCGGGTACGAAAGAGGGGACGAGCAGTACTTC. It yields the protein CSARSSGYERGDEQYF.

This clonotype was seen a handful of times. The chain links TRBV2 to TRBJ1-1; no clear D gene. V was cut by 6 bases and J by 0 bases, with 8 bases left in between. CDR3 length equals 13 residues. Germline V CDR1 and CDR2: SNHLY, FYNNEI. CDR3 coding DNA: TGTGCCAGCAGCCCGGATGTGAACACTGAAGCTTTCTTT. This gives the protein CASSPDVNTEAFF.

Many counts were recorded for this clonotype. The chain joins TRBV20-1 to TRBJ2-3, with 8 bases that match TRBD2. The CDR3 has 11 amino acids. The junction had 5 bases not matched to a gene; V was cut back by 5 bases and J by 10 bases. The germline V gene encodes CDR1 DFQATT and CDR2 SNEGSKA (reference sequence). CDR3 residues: CSAAGTRSQYF. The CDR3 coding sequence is TGCAGTGCTGCCGGGACTAGATCGCAGTATTTT.

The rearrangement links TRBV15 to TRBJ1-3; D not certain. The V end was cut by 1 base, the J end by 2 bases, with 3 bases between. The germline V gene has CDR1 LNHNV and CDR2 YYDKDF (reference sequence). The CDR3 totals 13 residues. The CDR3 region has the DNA TGTGCCACCAGCAGAGCGACTGGAAACACCATATATTTT. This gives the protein CATSRATGNTIYF.

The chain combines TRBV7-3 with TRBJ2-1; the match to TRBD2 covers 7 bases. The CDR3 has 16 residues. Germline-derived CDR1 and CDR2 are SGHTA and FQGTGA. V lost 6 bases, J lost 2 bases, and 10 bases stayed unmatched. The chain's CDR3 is CASSPRLAVPYNEQFF. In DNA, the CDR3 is TGTGCCAGCAGTCCTAGGCTAGCGGTCCCCTACAATGAGCAGTTCTTC. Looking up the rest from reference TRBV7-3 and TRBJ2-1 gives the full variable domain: GAGVSQTPSNKVTEKGKYVELRCDPISGHTALYWYRQSLGQGPEFLIYFQGTGAADDSGLPNDRFFAVRPEGSVSTLKIQRTERGDSAVYLCASSPRLAVPYNEQFFGPGTRLTVL.

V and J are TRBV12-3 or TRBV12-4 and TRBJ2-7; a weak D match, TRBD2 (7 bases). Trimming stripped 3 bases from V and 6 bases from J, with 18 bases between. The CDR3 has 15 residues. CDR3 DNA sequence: TGTGCCAGCAGTTTTGTCGGGAGGCCAGGGGCCGAGCAGTACTTC. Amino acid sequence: CASSFVGRPGAEQYF.

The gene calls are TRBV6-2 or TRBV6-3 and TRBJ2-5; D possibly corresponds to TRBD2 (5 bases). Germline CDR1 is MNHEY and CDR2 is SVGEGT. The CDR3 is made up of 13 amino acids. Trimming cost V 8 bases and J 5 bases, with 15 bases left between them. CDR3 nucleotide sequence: TGTGCCAGCGCCGGACTCTTGGGGGAGACCCAGTACTTC. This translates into CASAGLLGETQYF.

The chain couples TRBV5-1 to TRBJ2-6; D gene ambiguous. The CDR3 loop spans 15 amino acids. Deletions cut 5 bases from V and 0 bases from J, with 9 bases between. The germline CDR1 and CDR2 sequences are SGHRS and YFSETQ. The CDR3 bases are TGCGCCAGCAGACTGGACGGCTCTGGGGCCAACGTCCTGACTTTC. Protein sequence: CASRLDGSGANVLTF.

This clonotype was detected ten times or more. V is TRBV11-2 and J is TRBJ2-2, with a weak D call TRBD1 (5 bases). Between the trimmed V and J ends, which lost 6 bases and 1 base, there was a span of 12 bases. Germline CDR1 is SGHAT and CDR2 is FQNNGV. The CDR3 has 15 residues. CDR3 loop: CASRGWTMNTGELFF. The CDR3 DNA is TGTGCCAGCAGGGGGTGGACAATGAACACCGGGGAGCTGTTTTTT.

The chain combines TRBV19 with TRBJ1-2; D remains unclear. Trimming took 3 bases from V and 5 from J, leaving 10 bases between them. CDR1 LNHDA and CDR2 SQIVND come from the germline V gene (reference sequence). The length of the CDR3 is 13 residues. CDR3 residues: CASSIADGYGYTF. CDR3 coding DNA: TGTGCCAGTAGTATTGCGGACGGTTATGGCTACACCTTC.

This CDR3 is CSARDLRGGVETQYF. The CDR3 DNA reads TGCAGTGCTAGAGATTTGCGGGGGGGCGTGGAGACCCAGTACTTC. The chain carries TRBV20-1 and TRBJ2-5; 9 positions match TRBD2. This CDR3 is built from 15 residues. V lost 0 bases to trimming and J lost 5 bases; unmatched junction nucleotides: 7. Germline assignment: CDR1 DFQATT and CDR2 SNEGSKA (reference sequence).

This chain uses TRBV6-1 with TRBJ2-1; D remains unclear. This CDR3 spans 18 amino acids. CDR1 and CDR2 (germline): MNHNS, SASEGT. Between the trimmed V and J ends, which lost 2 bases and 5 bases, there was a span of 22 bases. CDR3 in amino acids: CASSELVSSVLLNNEQFF. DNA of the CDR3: TGTGCCAGCAGTGAATTGGTCAGCAGCGTTTTGTTAAACAATGAGCAGTTCTTC.

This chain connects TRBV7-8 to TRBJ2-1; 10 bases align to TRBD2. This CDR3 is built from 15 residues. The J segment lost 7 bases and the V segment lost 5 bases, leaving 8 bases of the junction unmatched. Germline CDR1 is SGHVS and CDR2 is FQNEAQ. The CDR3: CASSPSGGAGNEQFF. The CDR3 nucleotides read TGTGCCAGCAGCCCAAGCGGGGGGGCAGGGAATGAGCAGTTCTTC.

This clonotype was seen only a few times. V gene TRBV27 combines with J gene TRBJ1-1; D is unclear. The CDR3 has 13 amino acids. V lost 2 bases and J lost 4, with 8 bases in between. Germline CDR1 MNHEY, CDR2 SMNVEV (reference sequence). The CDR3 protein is CASSLARATEAFF. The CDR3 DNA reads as TGTGCCAGCAGTTTAGCAAGGGCCACTGAAGCTTTCTTT.

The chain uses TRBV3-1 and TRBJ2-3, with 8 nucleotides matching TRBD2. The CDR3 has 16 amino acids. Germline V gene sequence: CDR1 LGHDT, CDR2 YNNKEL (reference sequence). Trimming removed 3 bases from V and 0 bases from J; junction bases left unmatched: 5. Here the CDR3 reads CASSQRASGSTDTQYF. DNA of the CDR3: TGTGCCAGCAGCCAGAGAGCTAGCGGGAGCACAGATACGCAGTATTTT.

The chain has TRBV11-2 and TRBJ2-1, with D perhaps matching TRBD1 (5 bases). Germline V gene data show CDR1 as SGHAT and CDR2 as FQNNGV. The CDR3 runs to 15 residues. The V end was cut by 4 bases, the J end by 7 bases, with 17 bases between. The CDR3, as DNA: TGTGCCAGCAGCTCTGACAGCGCCCCTGGGAATGAGCAGTTCTTC. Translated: CASSSDSAPGNEQFF.

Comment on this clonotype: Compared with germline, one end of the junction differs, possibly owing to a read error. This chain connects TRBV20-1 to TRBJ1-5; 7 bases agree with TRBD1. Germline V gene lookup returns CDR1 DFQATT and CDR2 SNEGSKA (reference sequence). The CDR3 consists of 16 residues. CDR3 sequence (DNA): TGCAGTGCTAGAGCCAAGGACAGGTATAGCGATCAGCCCCAGCATTTT. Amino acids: CSARAKDRYSDQPQHF.

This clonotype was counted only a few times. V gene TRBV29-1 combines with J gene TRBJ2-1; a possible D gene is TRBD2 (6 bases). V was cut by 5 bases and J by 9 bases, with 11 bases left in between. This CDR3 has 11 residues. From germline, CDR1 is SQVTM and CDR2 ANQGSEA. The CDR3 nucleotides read TGCAGCGTTCGCCCCGGGAGTGAGCAGTTCTTC. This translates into CSVRPGSEQFF.

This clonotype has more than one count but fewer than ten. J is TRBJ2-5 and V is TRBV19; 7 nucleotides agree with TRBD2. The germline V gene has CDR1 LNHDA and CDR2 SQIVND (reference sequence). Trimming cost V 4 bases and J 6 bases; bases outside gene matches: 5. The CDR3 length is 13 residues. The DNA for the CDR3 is TGTGCCAGTAGTAGGTCCGGGGGGAAGACCCAGTACTTC. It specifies CASSRSGGKTQYF.